This TCR beta chain was identified in a study of blood T cell repertoires in COVID-19. The wider study: The United States, Italy and Spain were the sources of the acute and convalescent COVID-19 samples. PBMCs, B-cell-depleted T cells, or T cells provided the cDNA or gDNA that made up the material.

There are 14 residues in the CDR3. V was clipped by 4 bases and J by 3 bases, with 10 bases between them. Germline V gene sequence: CDR1 SGHRS, CDR2 YFSETQ. Sequenced by immunoSEQ multiplex PCR; TCRdb stores in-frame clones only, minus some. The sample lists 120,000 to 150,000 clones, more than 75% occurring once. The sequence came from a woman in her fifties or sixties with active or convalescent COVID-19. The sequenced material came from peripheral blood. The chain combines TRBV5-1 with TRBJ1-4; maybe TRBD1 (5 bases). The CDR3: CASSQTDPNEKLFF. The DNA for the CDR3 is TGCGCCAGCAGCCAGACAGATCCTAATGAAAAACTGTTTTTT.